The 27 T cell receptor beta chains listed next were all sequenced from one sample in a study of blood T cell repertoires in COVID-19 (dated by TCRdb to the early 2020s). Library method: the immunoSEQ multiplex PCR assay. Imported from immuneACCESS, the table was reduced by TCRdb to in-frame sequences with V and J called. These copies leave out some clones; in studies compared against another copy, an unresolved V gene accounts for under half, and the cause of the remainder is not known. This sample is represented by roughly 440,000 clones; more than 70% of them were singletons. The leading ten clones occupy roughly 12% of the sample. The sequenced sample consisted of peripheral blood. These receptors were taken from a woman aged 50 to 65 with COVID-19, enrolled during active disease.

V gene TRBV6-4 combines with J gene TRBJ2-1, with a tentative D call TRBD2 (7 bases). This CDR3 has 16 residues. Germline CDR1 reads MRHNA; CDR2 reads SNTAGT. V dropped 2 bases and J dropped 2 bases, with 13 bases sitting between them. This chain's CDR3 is CASSDRAGAAYNEQFF. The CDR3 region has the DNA TGTGCCAGCAGTGACCGGGCGGGGGCGGCCTACAATGAGCAGTTCTTC.

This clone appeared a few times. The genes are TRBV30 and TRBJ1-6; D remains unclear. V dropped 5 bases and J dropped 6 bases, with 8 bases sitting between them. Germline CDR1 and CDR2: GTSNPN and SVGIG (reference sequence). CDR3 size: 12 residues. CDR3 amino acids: CAWDGSNSPLHF. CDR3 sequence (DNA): TGTGCCTGGGACGGGTCTAATTCACCCCTCCACTTT.

This CDR3 reads CASSLDVRTYEQYF. In DNA, the CDR3 is TGTGCCAGCAGCTTAGACGTGAGAACCTACGAGCAGTACTTC. The V and J genes are TRBV11-2 and TRBJ2-7; unclear D gene. The CDR3 contains 14 residues. The germline V and J ends were trimmed by 0 bases and 2 bases, with 8 bases remaining between them. Per the germline V gene, CDR1 is SGHAT and CDR2 is FQNNGV.

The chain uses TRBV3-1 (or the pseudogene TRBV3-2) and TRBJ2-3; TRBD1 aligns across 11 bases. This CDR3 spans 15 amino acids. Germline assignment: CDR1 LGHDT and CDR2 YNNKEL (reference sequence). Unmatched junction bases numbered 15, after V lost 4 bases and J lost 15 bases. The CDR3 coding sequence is TGTGCCAGCAGCCCTGGGACAGGGGGGGGGACTAGCTACTATTTT. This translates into CASSPGTGGGTSYYF.

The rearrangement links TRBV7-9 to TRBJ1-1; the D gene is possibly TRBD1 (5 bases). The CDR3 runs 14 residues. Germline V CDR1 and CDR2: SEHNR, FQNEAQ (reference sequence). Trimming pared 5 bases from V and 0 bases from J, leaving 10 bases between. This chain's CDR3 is CASSRRALNTEAFF. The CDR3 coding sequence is TGTGCCAGCAGCCGCAGGGCCCTGAACACTGAAGCTTTCTTT.

The CDR3 region has the DNA TGTGCCAGCAGTAGCGGGGGGCAGCCCCAGCATTTT. Its translation is CASSSGGQPQHF. V usage is TRBV2 and J usage is TRBJ1-5; tentative D call: TRBD1 (5 bases). Trimming removed 5 bases at V and 7 bases at J, with 9 bases between. The germline CDR1 and CDR2 sequences are SNHLY and FYNNEI. CDR3 size: 12 residues. Filled out from reference TRBV2 and TRBJ1-5, the complete variable domain reads EPEVTQTPSHQVTQMGQEVILRCVPISNHLYFYWYRQILGQKVEFLVSFYNNEISEKSEIFDDQFSVERPDGSNFTLKIRSTKLEDSAMYFCASSSGGQPQHFGDGTRLSIL.

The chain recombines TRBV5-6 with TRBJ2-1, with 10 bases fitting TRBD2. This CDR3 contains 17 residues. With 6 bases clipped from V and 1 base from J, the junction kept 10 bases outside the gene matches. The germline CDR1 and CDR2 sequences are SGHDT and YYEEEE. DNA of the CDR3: TGTGCCAGCACCCTACCTAGCGGGGGTCGGTCCTACAATGAGCAGTTCTTC. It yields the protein CASTLPSGGRSYNEQFF.

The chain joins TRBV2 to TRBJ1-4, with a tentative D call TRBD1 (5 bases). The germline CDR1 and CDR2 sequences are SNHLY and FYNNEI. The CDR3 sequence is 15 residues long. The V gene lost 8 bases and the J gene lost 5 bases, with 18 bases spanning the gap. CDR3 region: CASYLGETRNEKLFF. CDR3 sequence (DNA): TGTGCCAGCTACCTAGGGGAAACAAGAAATGAAAAACTGTTTTTT.

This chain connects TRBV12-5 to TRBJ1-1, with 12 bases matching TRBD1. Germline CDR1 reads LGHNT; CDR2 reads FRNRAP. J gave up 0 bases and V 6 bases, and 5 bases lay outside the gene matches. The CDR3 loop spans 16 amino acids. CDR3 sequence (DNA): TGTGCTAGTGGACCGGGACAGGGGGCCTTGAACACTGAAGCTTTCTTT. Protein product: CASGPGQGALNTEAFF. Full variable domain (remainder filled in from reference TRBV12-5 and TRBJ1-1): DARVTQTPRHKVTEMGQEVTMRCQPILGHNTVFWYRQTMMQGLELLAYFRNRAPLDDSGMPKDRFSAEMPDATLATLKIQPSEPRDSAVYFCASGPGQGALNTEAFFGQGTRLTVV.

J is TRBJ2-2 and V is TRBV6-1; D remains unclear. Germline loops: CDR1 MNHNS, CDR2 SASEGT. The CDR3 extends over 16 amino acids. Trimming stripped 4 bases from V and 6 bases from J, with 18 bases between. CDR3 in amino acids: CASSVVDTEVAGELFF. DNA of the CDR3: TGTGCCAGCAGTGTAGTTGATACCGAAGTTGCCGGGGAGCTGTTTTTT.

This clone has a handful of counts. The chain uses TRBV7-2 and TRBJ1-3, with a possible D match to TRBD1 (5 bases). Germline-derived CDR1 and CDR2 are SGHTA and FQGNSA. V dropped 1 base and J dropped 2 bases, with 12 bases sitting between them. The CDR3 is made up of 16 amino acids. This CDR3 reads CASSLGTPGAGNTIYF. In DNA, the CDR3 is TGTGCCAGCAGCTTAGGGACCCCGGGGGCTGGAAACACCATATATTTT.

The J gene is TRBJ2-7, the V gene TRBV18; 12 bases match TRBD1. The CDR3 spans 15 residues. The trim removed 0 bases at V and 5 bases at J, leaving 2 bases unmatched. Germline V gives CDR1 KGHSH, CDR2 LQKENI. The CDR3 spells CASSPPGQGAHEQYF. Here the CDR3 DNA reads TGTGCCAGCTCACCACCGGGACAGGGGGCCCACGAGCAGTACTTC. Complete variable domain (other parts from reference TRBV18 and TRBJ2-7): NAGVMQNPRHLVRRRGQEARLRCSPMKGHSHVYWYRQLPEEGLKFMVYLQKENIIDESGMPKERFSAEFPKEGPSILRIQQVVRGDSAAYFCASSPPGQGAHEQYFGPGTRLTVT.

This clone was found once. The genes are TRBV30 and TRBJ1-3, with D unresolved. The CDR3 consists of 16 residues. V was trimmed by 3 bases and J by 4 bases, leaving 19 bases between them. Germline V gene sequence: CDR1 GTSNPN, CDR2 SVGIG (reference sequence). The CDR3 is CAWSDRWQDDGNTIYF. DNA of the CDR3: TGTGCCTGGAGCGATAGATGGCAGGATGACGGAAACACCATATATTTT.

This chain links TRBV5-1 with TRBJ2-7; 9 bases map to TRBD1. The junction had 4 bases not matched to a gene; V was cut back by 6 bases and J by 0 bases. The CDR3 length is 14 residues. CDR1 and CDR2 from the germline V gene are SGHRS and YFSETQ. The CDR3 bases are TGCGCCAGCATGGGACAGGGAAGCTCCTACGAGCAGTACTTC. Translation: CASMGQGSSYEQYF.

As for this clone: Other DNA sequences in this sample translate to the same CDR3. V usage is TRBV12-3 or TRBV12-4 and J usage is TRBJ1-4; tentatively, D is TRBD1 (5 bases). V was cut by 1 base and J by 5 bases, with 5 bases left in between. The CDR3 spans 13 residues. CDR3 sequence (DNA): TGTGCCAGCAGTTTAGGACAGAATGAAAAACTGTTTTTT. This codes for CASSLGQNEKLFF.

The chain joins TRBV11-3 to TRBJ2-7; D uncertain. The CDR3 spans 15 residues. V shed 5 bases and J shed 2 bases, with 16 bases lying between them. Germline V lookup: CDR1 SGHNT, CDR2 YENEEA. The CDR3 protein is CASSPCNIITYEQYF. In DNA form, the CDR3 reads TGTGCCAGCAGCCCCTGTAATATTATAACCTACGAGCAGTACTTC.

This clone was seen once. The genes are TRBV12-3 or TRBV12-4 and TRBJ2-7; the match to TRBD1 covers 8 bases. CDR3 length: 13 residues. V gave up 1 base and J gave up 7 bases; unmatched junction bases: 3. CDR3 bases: TGTGCCAGCAGTTTAGGGACAGGGTGGGAGCAGTACTTC. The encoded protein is CASSLGTGWEQYF.

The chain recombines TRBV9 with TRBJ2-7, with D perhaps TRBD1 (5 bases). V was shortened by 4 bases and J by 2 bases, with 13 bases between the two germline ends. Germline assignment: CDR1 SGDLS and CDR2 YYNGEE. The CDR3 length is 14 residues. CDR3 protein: CASSPSGAAYEQYF. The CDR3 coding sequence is TGTGCCAGCAGCCCGAGTGGGGCAGCCTACGAGCAGTACTTC.

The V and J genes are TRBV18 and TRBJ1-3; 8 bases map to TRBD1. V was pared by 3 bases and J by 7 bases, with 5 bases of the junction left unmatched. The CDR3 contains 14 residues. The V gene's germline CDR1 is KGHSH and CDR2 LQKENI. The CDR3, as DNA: TGTGCCAGCTCACCCTCCAGGGGGCAGAACACCATATATTTT. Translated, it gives CASSPSRGQNTIYF.

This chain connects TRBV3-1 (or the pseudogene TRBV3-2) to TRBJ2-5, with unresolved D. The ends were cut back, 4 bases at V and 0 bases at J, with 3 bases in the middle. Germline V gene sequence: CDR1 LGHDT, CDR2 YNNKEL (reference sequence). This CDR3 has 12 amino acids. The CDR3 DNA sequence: TGTGCCAGCAGCCCCAACCAAGAGACCCAGTACTTC. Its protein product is CASSPNQETQYF.

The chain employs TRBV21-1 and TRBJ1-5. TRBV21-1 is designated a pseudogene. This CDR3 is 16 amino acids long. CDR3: CASSPRGEGWSQPQHF. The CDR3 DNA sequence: TGTGCCAGCAGCCCTCGGGGGGAGGGTTGGAGTCAGCCCCAGCATTTT.

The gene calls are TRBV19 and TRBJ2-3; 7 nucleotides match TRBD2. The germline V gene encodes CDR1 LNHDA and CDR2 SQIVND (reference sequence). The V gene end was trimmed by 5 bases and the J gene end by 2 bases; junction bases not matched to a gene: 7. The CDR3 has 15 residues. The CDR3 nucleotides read TGTGCCAGTAGTCGGATGGGGGGGTTCACAGATACGCAGTATTTT. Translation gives CASSRMGGFTDTQYF.

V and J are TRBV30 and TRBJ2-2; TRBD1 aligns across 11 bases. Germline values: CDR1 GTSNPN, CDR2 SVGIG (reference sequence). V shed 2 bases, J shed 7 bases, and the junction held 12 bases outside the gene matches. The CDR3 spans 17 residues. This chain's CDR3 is CAWSSLGGQGAIGELFF. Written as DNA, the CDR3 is TGTGCCTGGAGTTCCCTTGGAGGACAGGGGGCGATCGGGGAGCTGTTTTTT.

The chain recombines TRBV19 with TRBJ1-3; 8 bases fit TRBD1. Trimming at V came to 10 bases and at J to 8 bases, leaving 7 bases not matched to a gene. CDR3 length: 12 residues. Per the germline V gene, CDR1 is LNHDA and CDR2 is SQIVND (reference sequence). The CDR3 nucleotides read TGTGCCACTCGGACAGGGACAGACACCATATATTTT. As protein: CATRTGTDTIYF. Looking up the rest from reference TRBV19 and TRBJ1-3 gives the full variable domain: DGGITQSPKYLFRKEGQNVTLSCEQNLNHDAMYWYRQDPGQGLRLIYYSQIVNDFQKGDIAEGYSVSREKKESFPLTVTSAQKNPTAFYLCATRTGTDTIYFGEGSWLTVV.

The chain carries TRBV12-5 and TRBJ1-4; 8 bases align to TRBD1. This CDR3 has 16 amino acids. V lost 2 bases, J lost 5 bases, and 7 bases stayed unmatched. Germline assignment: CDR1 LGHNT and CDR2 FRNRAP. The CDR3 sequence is CASGLTQGAGNEKLFF. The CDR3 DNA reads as TGTGCTAGTGGTTTGACGCAGGGGGCCGGGAATGAAAAACTGTTTTTT.

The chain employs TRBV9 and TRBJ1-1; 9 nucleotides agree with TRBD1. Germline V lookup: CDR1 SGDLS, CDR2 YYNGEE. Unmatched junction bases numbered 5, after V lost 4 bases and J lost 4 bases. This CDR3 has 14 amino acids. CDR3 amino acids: CASSPTGGTTEAFF. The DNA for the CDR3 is TGTGCCAGCAGCCCGACAGGGGGGACCACTGAAGCTTTCTTT. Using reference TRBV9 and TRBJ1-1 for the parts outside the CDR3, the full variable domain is DSGVTQTPKHLITATGQRVTLRCSPRSGDLSVYWYQQSLDQGLQFLIQYYNGEERAKGNILERFSAQQFPDLHSELNLSSLELGDSALYFCASSPTGGTTEAFFGQGTRLTVV.

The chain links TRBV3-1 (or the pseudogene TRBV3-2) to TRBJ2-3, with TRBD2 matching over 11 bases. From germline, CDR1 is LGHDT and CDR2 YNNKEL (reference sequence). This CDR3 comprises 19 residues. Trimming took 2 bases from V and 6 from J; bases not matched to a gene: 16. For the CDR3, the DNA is TGTGCCAGCAGCCAATTCCCTAGCGGGGGGCCTGTTCGAAGGGATACGCAGTATTTT. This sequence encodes CASSQFPSGGPVRRDTQYF.